This entry concerns a single T cell receptor beta chain. One base away lies a much larger clone, so this may be a sequencing read error. Trimming stripped 9 bases from V and 6 bases from J, with 21 bases between. This CDR3 has 15 amino acids. From germline, CDR1 is SGHRS and CDR2 YFSETQ. This specimen comes from a study of T-cell reconstitution after alpha-beta-depleted transplantation in children. Using unique molecular identifiers, the investigators prepared the TCRbeta library. One entry per CDR3 protein results from TCRdb running MiXCR on the PCR reads. The table records around 140,000 distinct CDR3 sequences, around 9% of them present only once.

This receptor was obtained from a female patient aged 2-15 years who had a stem cell transplant for congenital amegakaryocytic thrombocytopenia, so the T cells may come from the graft donor. Here the sequenced sample was PBMCs, mostly from graft donor cells, taken 180 days after TCRalphabeta/CD19-depleted stem cell transplant. The chain employs TRBV5-1 and TRBJ2-2; D is undetermined. Here the CDR3 reads CANRKQMGDAGELFF. As DNA, the CDR3 is TGCGCCAACAGAAAGCAGATGGGTGATGCCGGGGAGCTGTTTTTT.